Each of the 17 T cell receptor beta chains below was sequenced from the same sample in a study of regulatory T cells in long-lasting Graves disease. Time point meaning: newly diagnosed GD, antithyroid drugs for less than 3 months. PBMC-extracted RNA yielded the TCR library. Through Arm-PCR of CDR3 regions and iRepertoire HTBI primers, TCR beta libraries were built. Each CDR3 protein gets one entry after TCRdb re-called the multiplex PCR reads with MiXCR. The table shows approximately 400,000 distinct CDR3 sequences, with over 14% occurring only once. These data are also associated with another study on T cells in Graves' hyperthyroidism and ophthalmopathy.

The material was peripheral blood mononuclear cells (PBMCs), obtained at new diagnosis, from a patient treated with antithyroid drugs. These receptors originate from a woman between 40 and 55 years old with Graves disease.

This clonotype occurred many times. The CDR3, as DNA: TGTGCCTGGAGTACTAGCGGGAGTCCCACAGATACGCAGTATTTT. Translation: CAWSTSGSPTDTQYF. This chain uses TRBV30 with TRBJ2-3, with 11 positions matching TRBD2. The CDR3 length is 15 residues. Germline V lookup: CDR1 GTSNPN, CDR2 SVGIG (reference sequence). Trimming took 2 bases from V and 2 from J; bases not matched to a gene: 3.

This clonotype was counted many times. The J gene is TRBJ1-1, the V gene TRBV5-6; 7 positions agree with TRBD1. Per the germline V gene, CDR1 is SGHDT and CDR2 is YYEEEE. The CDR3 is made up of 15 amino acids. Trimming at V came to 0 bases and at J to 2 bases, leaving 4 bases not matched to a gene. The CDR3 DNA follows: TGTGCCAGCAGCTTGGAGGGACAGCCTAACACTGAAGCTTTCTTT. It yields the protein CASSLEGQPNTEAFF. Supplemented by reference TRBV5-6 and TRBJ1-1, the full variable domain reads DAGVTQSPTHLIKTRGQQVTLRCSPKSGHDTVSWYQQALGQGPQFIFQYYEEEERQRGNFPDRFSGHQFPNYSSELNVNALLLGDSALYLCASSLEGQPNTEAFFGQGTRLTVV.

This clonotype was detected a few times. Its ends do not fully match the called genes, so a read error is possible. This rearrangement joins TRBV27 to TRBJ2-2; D not resolved. This CDR3 is built from 13 residues. Per the germline V gene, CDR1 is MNHEY and CDR2 is SMNVEV (reference sequence). The CDR3 DNA follows: TGTGCCAGCAGTTCAACGAACCCCGGGGAGCTGTTTTTT. This translates into CASSSTNPGELFF.

This rearrangement joins TRBV29-1 to TRBJ2-3; D is undetermined. CDR1 and CDR2 from the germline V gene are SQVTM and ANQGSEA. The CDR3 consists of 11 residues. Deletions cut 2 bases from V and 4 bases from J, with 4 bases between. The chain's CDR3 is CSVEMSDTQYF. As DNA, the CDR3 is TGCAGCGTTGAAATGTCAGATACGCAGTATTTT.

This clonotype appeared many times. V and J are TRBV5-1 and TRBJ1-4; 7 nucleotides match TRBD1. Trimming at V came to 4 bases and at J to 0 bases, leaving 3 bases not matched to a gene. Germline values: CDR1 SGHRS, CDR2 YFSETQ. The length of the CDR3 is 15 residues. CDR3 DNA: TGCGCCAGCAGCCGGGACAGCGCAACTAATGAAAAACTGTTTTTT. It specifies CASSRDSATNEKLFF.

At least ten counts were recorded for this clonotype. The chain recombines TRBV7-9 with TRBJ2-5; D gene uncertain. The CDR3 loop spans 15 amino acids. V lost 1 base and J 1 base, leaving 10 bases between the germline ends. CDR1 is SEHNR, CDR2 FQNEAQ, per germline (reference sequence). The CDR3: CASSLEGRPQETQYF. The CDR3 nucleotides are TGTGCCAGCAGCTTAGAGGGCAGACCCCAAGAGACCCAGTACTTC. Full variable domain (outside the CDR3, taken from reference TRBV7-9 and TRBJ2-5): DTGVSQNPRHKITKRGQNVTFRCDPISEHNRLYWYRQTLGQGPEFLTYFQNEAQLEKSRLLSDRFSAERPKGSFSTLEIQRTEQGDSAMYLCASSLEGRPQETQYFGPGTRLLVL.

This clonotype was detected many times. V gene TRBV27 combines with J gene TRBJ1-5, with 9 bases matching TRBD1. This CDR3 is 15 amino acids long. J lost 6 bases, V lost 0 bases, and 3 bases had no gene match. Germline CDR1 is MNHEY and CDR2 is SMNVEV (reference sequence). The CDR3 DNA reads as TGTGCCAGCAGTTTATCCGGGACAGGGTTTCAGCCCCAGCATTTT. It encodes CASSLSGTGFQPQHF.

In this sample, this clonotype turned up a few times. This chain uses TRBV19 with TRBJ2-2; 8 nucleotides line up with TRBD1. Germline V lookup: CDR1 LNHDA, CDR2 SQIVND (reference sequence). V shed 7 bases and J 1 base; nucleotides not matched to a gene: 5. This CDR3 is built from 15 residues. The CDR3 is CASTGTGLNTGELFF. In DNA form, the CDR3 reads TGTGCCAGTACTGGGACAGGTCTGAACACCGGGGAGCTGTTTTTT.

The gene calls are TRBV7-2 and TRBJ2-2; no clear D gene. The CDR3 length is 12 residues. V was shortened by 10 bases and J by 2 bases, with 8 bases between the two germline ends. Germline V gene lookup returns CDR1 SGHTA and CDR2 FQGNSA. This CDR3 reads CAIHGNTGELFF. CDR3 coding DNA: TGTGCCATCCATGGAAACACCGGGGAGCTGTTTTTT.

This clonotype was picked up many times. The chain recombines TRBV12-3 or TRBV12-4 with TRBJ2-7, with 9 bases aligning to TRBD1. The CDR3 loop spans 13 amino acids. Germline trimming cut 5 bases from V and 7 bases from J; bases unmatched to any gene: 6. CDR3 in DNA: TGTGCCAGCAGTAGGACAGGGGTTATGGAGCAGTACTTC. This translates into CASSRTGVMEQYF.

This clonotype was picked up many times. The rearrangement joins TRBV20-1 to TRBJ2-1; 11 nucleotides agree with TRBD2. In germline, CDR1 is DFQATT, CDR2 SNEGSKA (reference sequence). This CDR3 has 15 residues. V shed 6 bases, J shed 2 bases, and the junction held 6 bases outside the gene matches. The CDR3 sequence is CSANSGRAPYNEQFF. The CDR3 bases are TGCAGTGCAAATAGCGGGAGGGCTCCCTACAATGAGCAGTTCTTC.

The chain combines TRBV6-1 with TRBJ1-2; unclear D gene. This CDR3 contains 13 residues. The germline gives CDR1 MNHNS, CDR2 SASEGT. The V and J ends lost 10 bases and 1 base respectively, with 13 bases between them. CDR3 coding DNA: TGTGCCAACCTCGACGGAATTAACTATGGCTACACCTTC. It encodes CANLDGINYGYTF.

DNA of the CDR3: TGTGCCAGCAGACCCGGACTAGCGGAGTACAATGAGCAGTTCTTC. Its protein is CASRPGLAEYNEQFF. V usage is TRBV5-6 and J usage is TRBJ2-1; TRBD2 agrees at 10 bases. This CDR3 has 15 amino acids. Per the germline V gene, CDR1 is SGHDT and CDR2 is YYEEEE. V shed 5 bases and J 4 bases; nucleotides not matched to a gene: 6.

Notes on this clonotype: A read error may be the cause here, since a much bigger clone is one base away. The chain carries TRBV12-3 or TRBV12-4 and TRBJ1-2; D uncertain. The CDR3 loop spans 12 amino acids. Trimming took 4 bases from V and 6 from J, leaving 9 bases between them. Written as DNA, the CDR3 is TGTGCCAGCAGTTCGGCGCTTGATGGCTACACCTTC. Translated, it gives CASSSALDGYTF.

Many counts were recorded for this clonotype. The V gene is TRBV2, the J gene TRBJ2-1; either TRBD1 or TRBD2 may fit D (5 bases each). Germline assignment: CDR1 SNHLY and CDR2 FYNNEI. V lost 7 bases, J lost 7 bases, and 20 bases lay in between. CDR3 length: 15 amino acids. CDR3 residues: CASMFWDLDKNEQFF. CDR3 coding DNA: TGTGCCAGCATGTTCTGGGACCTAGATAAGAATGAGCAGTTCTTC.

This clonotype was recorded at least ten times. V and J are TRBV12-3 or TRBV12-4 and TRBJ1-1; D is uncertain. The CDR3 has 11 amino acids. V shed 7 bases and J shed 7 bases, with 10 bases lying between them. CDR3 loop: CASTQHHEAFF. CDR3 in DNA: TGTGCCAGCACCCAACACCATGAAGCTTTCTTT.

This clonotype was picked up many times. The V and J genes are TRBV18 and TRBJ2-1; D tentatively fits TRBD1 or TRBD2 (5 bases each). V gave up 0 bases and J gave up 2 bases, with 11 bases separating them. Germline-derived CDR1 and CDR2 are KGHSH and LQKENI. The CDR3 spans 16 residues. CDR3 amino acids: CASSPPWTGPYNEQFF. CDR3 coding DNA: TGTGCCAGCTCACCACCCTGGACGGGACCCTACAATGAGCAGTTCTTC.